This TCR beta chain stems from a study of cytomegalovirus exposure and HLA in healthy donors. There are a few counts of this clone. The CDR3 is 16 residues long. CDR1 MGHRA and CDR2 YSYEKL come from the germline V gene. J lost 3 bases, V lost 4 bases, and 10 bases had no gene match. The PCR used 60 Vbeta and 13 Jbeta primers. TCRdb's table, derived via immunoSEQ multiplex PCR, lists solely in-frame clones and lacks some. This sample has around 180,000 clones, with roughly 78% found just once. The sequence came from a woman aged 40-49 years in good health and CMV-seronegative. What was sequenced was PBMCs. The rearrangement joins TRBV4-1 to TRBJ2-5; 8 positions match TRBD1. CDR3 sequence: CASSPWDRRDEETQYF. The DNA of the CDR3 is TGCGCCAGCAGCCCGTGGGACAGGAGGGATGAAGAGACCCAGTACTTC.